The present T cell receptor beta chain was sequenced within a study of shared clonotypes between healthy human individuals (dated by TCRdb to between 2020 and 2021). General notes on the study: Two women and three men aged 18 to 49 years were included in the cohort. For each donor, CD4 naive and CD4 memory were each run on three plates, CD8 naive on two plates, and CD8 memory on one plate. To estimate repertoire size and how much clonotypes are shared between individuals, the study performed deep sequencing of blood TCR repertoires from a few healthy adults. Libraries were prepared and TCR repertoires were sequenced by different laboratories using diverse techniques, in order to increase sequencing depth and limit assay-specific biases. Between about 0.8 and 8.9 billion PBMCs per donor were obtained by leukapheresis. What the work shows at the level of the full study, not this receptor alone: Sampling was limited to blood, and TCR repertoires in tissue likely differ from TCR repertoires in blood. Even with the large sequencing depth, rarefaction of the sorted-subset datasets indicated that sequencing was incomplete. Estimated clonotype richness was generally larger for naive than for memory subsets. Pairwise subsampling indicated that sequencing depth was expected to affect the degree of clonotype sharing among donors. Higher generation probabilities were observed for clonotypes shared by all four sorted-subset donors than for non-shared clonotypes. Across a handful of donors, 5% to 6% of naive CD4, more than 3% of naive CD8, roughly 2.2% of memory CD4, and about 0.44% of memory CD8 clonotypes were shared. The small number of donors limited the genetic and exposure-history diversity represented.

Using the deep immunoSEQ assay, multiplex PCR amplified TCR CDR3 regions from genomic DNA. For each cell subset, the extracted genomic DNA was distributed evenly across all wells of several immunoSEQ 96-well plates, and each plate served as one replicate. For sorted subsets, approximately 210 ng genomic DNA, equal to some 30,000 T cell genomes, was loaded into each replicate PCR. The purified libraries were quantified using a Qubit 3.0 fluorometer, sized with a Bioanalyzer 2100, and then quantified again using the KAPA Library Quantification kit. Every immunoSEQ 96-well plate was sequenced on a separate single-read 150-cycle Illumina NextSeq 550 flow cell. Regarding the original processing steps: Because only junctional sequences without quality scores were contained in the immunoSEQ output, filtering matching that applied to full-length reads could not be performed. Sequences were annotated with PyIR, a Python wrapper for IgBLAST v1.9, using IMGT germline references to assign V/J genes and CDR3. Reads were removed for weak V/J assignments (E-value above 1e-6), missing CDR3, stop codons, out-of-frame junctions, or ambiguous translated residues. A V3J clonotype was defined by an identical inferred V gene, J gene, and CDR3 amino acid sequence. Percentage overlap between repertoires was calculated by dividing the number of shared unique clonotypes by the size of the smaller repertoire. RTK rarefaction, the Chao1 estimator, and Recon v2.1 estimates of unobserved clonotypes were used to assess repertoire richness. OLGA was used to compute generation probabilities for all TCRbeta clonotypes that the gDNA method yielded from a few donors. TCRdb provides this immuneACCESS table in a form limited to in-frame rearrangements. Some clones are lacking; in checked studies, under half of them reflect an unresolved V gene, and why the rest are absent is not known. V, J and clone size are taken as reported in that table, and D and trimming were inferred from the DNA itself. This sample gives approximately 340,000 clones in total; around 74% of them show up just once. The top ten clonotypes cover about 9.3% of the sample.

The donors were healthy, HIV-negative adults who had no recently reported acute infections or vaccinations. Every donor was a Caucasian adult residing in Nashville, Tennessee, USA. CD4+ T cells were enriched by magnetic negative selection; naive cells were then positively selected on CD45RA, and the negative fraction formed the memory subset. Blood was obtained by leukapheresis, after which PBMCs were separated by Ficoll-Histopaque density gradient centrifugation and cryopreserved in liquid nitrogen vapor phase. Analytical flow cytometry was used to check the purity and quantity of every magnetically sorted T cell population. Each sorted fraction had its genomic DNA isolated and then quantified by UV absorbance on a Nanodrop 2000c. From a lookup of the germline V gene, CDR1 and CDR2 are SNHLY and FYNNEI. The trim is 9 bases for V and 0 bases for J, with a gap of 11 bases between the germline ends. The CDR3 starts with the cysteine, ends with the phenylalanine, and has 14 residues. CDR3 DNA only is kept here, 42 bases in frame from base 1.

To note about this clone: This receptor's antigen is unknown. The input lacks base qualities; no much larger clone sits a single base away.

The TCR comes from a man aged 25 to 45 in good health. Rearrangement joined TRBV2 to TRBJ2-2, and the D gene may be TRBD1, 5 bases matching. The source material was memory CD4+ T cells sorted from blood. The label giving this sample's cell subset or site can be read as: CD45RA-negative fraction. Read as DNA, the sequence is TGTGCCAGTTCGAGACAGACGAACACCGGGGAGCTGTTTTTT. Its protein reads: CASSRQTNTGELFF. Outside the CDR3, residues come from the reference TRBV2 and TRBJ2-2 proteins, so the full variable domain is: EPEVTQTPSHQVTQMGQEVILRCVPISNHLYFYWYRQILGQKVEFLVSFYNNEISEKSEIFDDQFSVERPDGSNFTLKIRSTKLEDSAMYFCASSRQTNTGELFFGEGSRLTVL.